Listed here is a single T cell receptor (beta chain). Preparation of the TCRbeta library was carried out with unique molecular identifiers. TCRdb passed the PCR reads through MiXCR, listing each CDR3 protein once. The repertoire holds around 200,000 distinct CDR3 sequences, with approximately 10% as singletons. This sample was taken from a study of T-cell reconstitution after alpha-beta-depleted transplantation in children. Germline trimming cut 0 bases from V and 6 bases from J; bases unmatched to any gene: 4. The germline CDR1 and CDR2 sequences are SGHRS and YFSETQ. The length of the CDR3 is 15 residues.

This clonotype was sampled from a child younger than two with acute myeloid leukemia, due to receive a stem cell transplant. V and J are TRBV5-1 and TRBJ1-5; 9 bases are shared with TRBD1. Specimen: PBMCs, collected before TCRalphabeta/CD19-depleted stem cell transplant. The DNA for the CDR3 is TGCGCCAGCAGCTTGGAGGGACAGGGAGGTCAGCCCCAGCATTTT. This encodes CASSLEGQGGQPQHF.